Listed below are T cell receptor beta chains from one sample, sequenced in a study of beta chain features in type 1 diabetes. Sequencing was performed with immunoSEQ multiplex PCR; in TCRdb, only in-frame clones are kept and a portion is missing. The data contain about 900,000 clones, 15% to 20% of them singletons. Specimen: naive CD4+ T cells from blood. The receptor set was obtained from a young woman in good health. Both conserved end residues are part of each CDR3. D genes are given only for firm matches. Size is stated for part of the rows, as once, few or many counts, or as a class when the clone is expanded.

j_call: TRBJ2-1
v_call: TRBV18
clone_size: NA
d_call: NA
cdr3_length: 14
cdr3_nt: TGTGCCAGCTCACGCGCCGGGACCAGCAATGAGCAGTTCTTC
cdr3_aa: CASSRAGTSNEQFF

j_call: TRBJ2-7
v_call: TRBV18
clone_size: NA
d_call: TRBD1
cdr3_length: 14
cdr3_nt: TGTGCCAGCTCACCCTACGGGACAGCATACGAGCAGTACTTC
cdr3_aa: CASSPYGTAYEQYF

j_call: TRBJ2-1
v_call: TRBV5-1
clone_size: few
d_call: TRBD2
cdr3_length: 14
cdr3_nt: TGCGCCAGCAGCTTGGCCGGGACTACCACGGAGCAGTTCTTC
cdr3_aa: CASSLAGTTTEQFF

j_call: TRBJ2-5
v_call: TRBV7-2
clone_size: NA
d_call: NA
cdr3_length: 14
cdr3_nt: TGTGCCAGCAGCCCGCAGGGGGGTAAAGAGACCCAGTACTTC
cdr3_aa: CASSPQGGKETQYF

j_call: TRBJ2-3
v_call: TRBV7-3
clone_size: NA
d_call: NA
cdr3_length: 13
cdr3_nt: TGTGCCAGCAGCTCGCCGAACACAGATACGCAGTATTTT
cdr3_aa: CASSSPNTDTQYF

j_call: TRBJ2-2
v_call: TRBV5-1
clone_size: NA
d_call: TRBD2
cdr3_length: 16
cdr3_nt: TGCGCCAGCAGCGCTGGGACTAGCGGGAGGACCGGGGAGCTGTTTTTT
cdr3_aa: CASSAGTSGRTGELFF

j_call: TRBJ2-7
v_call: TRBV7-2
clone_size: NA
d_call: TRBD2
cdr3_length: 16
cdr3_nt: TGTGCCAGCAGCTTAACGGGACTAGCGGGCCCCTACGAGCAGTACTTC
cdr3_aa: CASSLTGLAGPYEQYF

j_call: TRBJ2-2
v_call: TRBV7-2
clone_size: NA
d_call: NA
cdr3_length: 15
cdr3_nt: TGTGCCAGCAGCCCCATGGCGTCGAACACCGGGGAGCTGTTTTTT
cdr3_aa: CASSPMASNTGELFF

j_call: TRBJ2-3
v_call: TRBV7-2
clone_size: few
d_call: NA
cdr3_length: 17
cdr3_nt: TGTGCCAGCAGCTTTGGGCGCCCAGGCTTAACCACAGATACGCAGTATTTT
cdr3_aa: CASSFGRPGLTTDTQYF

j_call: TRBJ2-4
v_call: TRBV28
clone_size: few
d_call: NA
cdr3_length: 12
cdr3_nt: TGTGCCAGCAGTTCCCAGGGGAACATTCAGTACTTC
cdr3_aa: CASSSQGNIQYF

j_call: TRBJ2-1
v_call: TRBV5-6
clone_size: NA
d_call: TRBD1
cdr3_length: 16
cdr3_nt: TGTGCCAGCACCTTCGCCGGGACAGGGGGGAACAATGAGCAGTTCTTC
cdr3_aa: CASTFAGTGGNNEQFF

j_call: TRBJ1-2
v_call: TRBV7-3
clone_size: NA
d_call: NA
cdr3_length: 12
cdr3_nt: TGTGCCAGCAGCCCGGACGGTTTTGGCTACACCTTC
cdr3_aa: CASSPDGFGYTF

j_call: TRBJ2-1
v_call: TRBV5-1
clone_size: NA
d_call: TRBD2
cdr3_length: 15
cdr3_nt: TGCGCCAGCAGCCCCAGCGGGGATTCCTACAATGAGCAGTTCTTC
cdr3_aa: CASSPSGDSYNEQFF

j_call: TRBJ1-2
v_call: TRBV4-3
clone_size: NA
d_call: NA
cdr3_length: 13
cdr3_nt: TGCGCCAGCAGCCAAGATCCGGGACATGGCTACACCTTC
cdr3_aa: CASSQDPGHGYTF

j_call: TRBJ2-3
v_call: TRBV5-4
clone_size: NA
d_call: TRBD2
cdr3_length: 15
cdr3_nt: TGTGCCAGCAGCTTAGGCGGGAGCACCACAGATACGCAGTATTTT
cdr3_aa: CASSLGGSTTDTQYF

j_call: TRBJ2-1
v_call: TRBV7-8
clone_size: NA
d_call: TRBD2
cdr3_length: 18
cdr3_nt: TGTGCCAGCAGCTTTGGACTAGCGGGAGAGCGCTCCTACAATGAGCAGTTCTTC
cdr3_aa: CASSFGLAGERSYNEQFF